The clone carrying this T cell receptor (beta chain) was counted only a few times. The data belong to a study of Ad26.COV2.S vaccination and SARS-CoV-2 variants. The overall study: Ad26.COV2.S arm of COV1001 included the donor.

Here immunoSEQ multiplex PCR was the method, and the copy in TCRdb shows in-frame clones only, minus some. Among 300,000 to 400,000 clones listed, about 88% were seen once. V dropped 2 bases and J dropped 2 bases, with 8 bases sitting between them. Germline assignment: CDR1 SGDLS and CDR2 YYNGEE. The CDR3 sequence is 15 residues long. Treatment meaning: approximately 18 received Ad26.COV2.S at low or high dose, single or two shots; about 5 received placebo; per-sample allocation not given. Sampling was done on day 63 after the first vaccine or placebo injection. The vaccine delivered Wuhan-strain SARS-CoV-2 spike through an Ad26 vector.

V gene TRBV9 combines with J gene TRBJ2-6; TRBD2 is a possible D gene (5 bases). This specimen was peripheral blood, taken in a trial of Ad26.COV2.S vaccine versus placebo. The TCR originated in a person aged 18-65 years who received the Ad26.COV2.S COVID-19 vaccine or a placebo. Written as DNA, the CDR3 is TGTGCCAGCAGCGTTAGGCGGGCTGGGGCCAACGTCCTGACTTTC. The encoded protein is CASSVRRAGANVLTF.